The T cell receptor (beta chain) described here comes from a study of blood T cell repertoires in COVID-19. Study-wide context: Spain, Italy and the United States supplied samples that represented acute and convalescent COVID-19.

Using immunoSEQ multiplex PCR, the repertoire was profiled, and TCRdb retains in-frame clones only, with some absent. The sample contains 150,000 to 200,000 clones, about nine tenths of which appear only once. The V and J ends lost 5 bases and 2 bases respectively, with 10 bases between them. Germline loops: CDR1 SGHNT, CDR2 YENEEA. The CDR3 contains 14 residues. This receptor was taken from a woman aged 25 to 45 who had recovered from COVID-19. Input material: PBMCs or T cells enriched from blood (not recorded which). The chain is built from TRBV11-3 and TRBJ2-1; TRBD1 is a possible D gene (5 bases). CDR3 protein: CASSLRQTYNEQFF. Here the CDR3 DNA reads TGTGCCAGCAGCCTTCGACAGACCTACAATGAGCAGTTCTTC.